This T cell receptor beta chain was identified in a study of identical twins. Study-wide points: Conclusions leaned on cross-sectional statistical analysis and did not track the same donors over time.

The CDR3 extends over 15 amino acids. With V trimmed by 4 bases and J by 6 bases, 5 bases remained unmatched. Germline V lookup: CDR1 SEHNR, CDR2 FQNEAQ (reference sequence). This clonotype showed up many times. The antigen is unknown. TCRdb re-derived calls from the 5' RACE reads in MiXCR, one entry per CDR3 protein. Of about 260,000 distinct CDR3 sequences in the sample, about 7% were seen once. The sample was also reused in another study, on yellow fever vaccine responses in identical twins.

The chain has TRBV7-9 and TRBJ2-1, with 11 bases matching TRBD2. Material: memory (CD45RO+) T cells sorted from blood. The receptor's source is a woman aged 18-35 years in good health. The CDR3 loop reads CASSSDSGRGNEQFF. The CDR3 DNA sequence: TGTGCCAGCAGCTCGGATAGCGGGAGGGGCAATGAGCAGTTCTTC.